Below, 14 T cell receptor beta chains from the same sample are listed, as sequenced in a study of T cells in Graves' hyperthyroidism and ophthalmopathy. TCR beta CDR3 region amplification was performed from RNA transcripts. HTBI primers were used for first-round RT-PCR of the TCR CDR3. TCRdb redid the calling of the multiplex PCR reads with MiXCR, one entry per CDR3 protein. There are about 550,000 distinct CDR3 sequences in the sample; under 25% occur only once, and approximately 26% lies in the top ten. Specimen: blood. All receptors come from a man in his late teens or twenties with Graves' hyperthyroidism.

This clonotype has a count of ten or more. The chain couples TRBV7-6 to TRBJ1-4; 10 positions agree with TRBD1. Unmatched junction bases numbered 2, after V lost 1 base and J lost 3 bases. This CDR3 is built from 16 residues. The germline gives CDR1 SGHVS, CDR2 FNYEAQ. CDR3 sequence reads: CASSLEGQGSNEKLFF. The CDR3 DNA is TGTGCCAGCAGCTTAGAGGGACAGGGGTCTAATGAAAAACTGTTTTTT.

This clonotype was seen repeatedly, ten times or more. This CDR3 is CASSYSPGGNEQYF. CDR3 DNA: TGTGCCAGCAGTTACAGTCCAGGGGGAAACGAGCAGTACTTC. The V and J genes are TRBV6-5 and TRBJ2-7; TRBD1 matches 7 bases. This CDR3 region has 14 residues. Germline loops: CDR1 MNHEY, CDR2 SVGAGI. The trim removed 2 bases at V and 5 bases at J, leaving 6 bases unmatched.

This clonotype was counted ten times or more. The rearrangement joins TRBV27 to TRBJ1-1, with D perhaps matching TRBD1 (5 bases). Germline CDR1 MNHEY, CDR2 SMNVEV (reference sequence). The CDR3 is made up of 15 amino acids. V shed 4 bases and J shed 4 bases, with 16 bases lying between them. The CDR3 sequence is CASSSRWGMGTEAFF. CDR3 coding DNA: TGTGCCAGCAGTTCAAGATGGGGGATGGGCACTGAAGCTTTCTTT.

This clonotype was detected a few times. The rearrangement links TRBV2 to TRBJ2-7, with no clear D. V lost 2 bases and J 7 bases, leaving 9 bases between the germline ends. CDR1 and CDR2 from the germline V gene are SNHLY and FYNNEI. This CDR3 contains 12 residues. CDR3 nucleotides: TGTGCCAGCAGTGAAATTTCGGTTGAGCAGTACTTC. This codes for CASSEISVEQYF. Filled out from reference TRBV2 and TRBJ2-7, the complete variable domain reads EPEVTQTPSHQVTQMGQEVILRCVPISNHLYFYWYRQILGQKVEFLVSFYNNEISEKSEIFDDQFSVERPDGSNFTLKIRSTKLEDSAMYFCASSEISVEQYFGPGTRLTVT.

This chain links TRBV2 with TRBJ1-2, with D perhaps matching TRBD1 (5 bases). The CDR3 loop spans 12 amino acids. CDR1 and CDR2 (germline): SNHLY, FYNNEI. The V and J ends lost 8 bases and 2 bases respectively, with 9 bases between them. The CDR3 DNA reads TGTGCCAGCGACAGCGTGAACTATGGCTACACCTTC. It codes for CASDSVNYGYTF.

The sample holds a few counts of this clonotype. V usage is TRBV6-2 or TRBV6-3 and J usage is TRBJ2-7, with D perhaps matching TRBD1 (7 bases). Germline values: CDR1 MNHEY, CDR2 SVGEGT. This CDR3 spans 15 amino acids. Trimming took off 6 bases at V and 1 base at J, with 16 bases between the two ends. CDR3 amino acids: CASSLGGRESYEQYF. CDR3 in DNA: TGTGCCAGCAGCTTAGGGGGCCGGGAGTCCTACGAGCAGTACTTC.

The J gene is TRBJ1-1, the V gene TRBV12-3 or TRBV12-4, with D unresolved. The CDR3 has 13 amino acids. Trimming pared 3 bases from V and 7 bases from J, leaving 12 bases between. The CDR3 DNA sequence: TGTGCCAGCAGTTTCGGTCCGGTCGTTGAAGCTTTCTTT. It yields the protein CASSFGPVVEAFF.

This clonotype has a count of ten or more. The chain recombines TRBV27 with TRBJ1-2; no firm D call. Germline V CDR1 and CDR2: MNHEY, SMNVEV (reference sequence). V was trimmed by 5 bases and J by 4 bases, leaving 14 bases between them. The CDR3 consists of 14 residues. This CDR3 is CASSVSDGTYGYTF. CDR3 bases: TGTGCCAGCAGTGTCTCGGACGGTACCTATGGCTACACCTTC.

The table lists this clonotype with many counts. The chain uses TRBV6-2 or TRBV6-3 and TRBJ2-5; unclear D gene. Between the trimmed V and J ends, which lost 2 bases and 4 bases, there was a span of 8 bases. The CDR3 length is 13 residues. Germline V lookup: CDR1 MNHEY, CDR2 SVGEGT. This CDR3 reads CASSYLLGETQYF. CDR3 nucleotides: TGTGCCAGCAGTTACCTGTTGGGAGAGACCCAGTACTTC.

The chain recombines TRBV12-3 or TRBV12-4 with TRBJ1-5; 7 bases are shared with TRBD1. V dropped 1 base and J dropped 6; count of bases not matched to a gene: 6. The CDR3 extends over 15 amino acids. The CDR3 DNA is TGTGCCAGCAGTTTAGTTCTGGGACAGATTCAGCCCCAGCATTTT. It yields the protein CASSLVLGQIQPQHF.

Comment on this clonotype: The conserved final phenylalanine or tryptophan is absent from the CDR3, which likely points to a read error. This chain connects TRBV29-1 to TRBJ2-5, with D possibly TRBD2 on 5 matching bases. Germline loops: CDR1 SQVTM, CDR2 ANQGSEA. The CDR3 is 15 amino acids. The CDR3 bases are TGCAGCGTTGAGAGGGAGAAGGAAGCCCAAGAGTCCCAGTACTAC. Protein: CSVEREKEAQESQYY.

This clonotype appeared a few times. The V and J genes are TRBV5-1 and TRBJ1-1; D perhaps matches TRBD1 (6 bases). V was cut by 0 bases and J by 0 bases, with 12 bases left in between. CDR1 is SGHRS, CDR2 YFSETQ, per germline. The CDR3 runs 16 residues. CDR3 loop: CASSLAVGQLNTEAFF. As DNA, the CDR3 is TGCGCCAGCAGCTTGGCCGTCGGACAGTTGAACACTGAAGCTTTCTTT.

V is TRBV2 and J is TRBJ2-7, with TRBD2 matching 14 bases. Germline loops: CDR1 SNHLY, CDR2 FYNNEI. CDR3 size: 18 residues. Germline trimming cut 8 bases from V and 0 bases from J; bases unmatched to any gene: 12. Written as DNA, the CDR3 is TGTGCCAGCGGGGGTGGGACTAGCGGGGGCCCCAGCTCCTACGAGCAGTACTTC. Its translation: CASGGGTSGGPSSYEQYF.

This clonotype was observed at least ten times. The rearrangement links TRBV5-1 to TRBJ2-7; D remains unclear. This CDR3 region has 14 residues. V shed 6 bases and J shed 4 bases, with 17 bases lying between them. Germline loops: CDR1 SGHRS, CDR2 YFSETQ. The DNA of the CDR3 is TGCGCCAGCAAAGTGTGGGCTAGTGGGTACGAGCAGTACTTC. As protein: CASKVWASGYEQYF.